This T cell receptor (beta chain) is drawn from a study of cytomegalovirus exposure and HLA in healthy donors. Notes on the study in general: In a later analysis, common viral pathogens appeared linked to several of the most significant clusters. A later analysis linked a missense variant in DCLRE1C to the trimming of TCR beta V and J genes. Presence/absence analyses assumed roughly uniform sequencing depth across donors. Cytomegalovirus-associated TCR beta chains were listed, numbering under 200.

Of note for this clone: The antigen remains undetermined.

Primers for the PCR totalled 60 Vbeta and 13 Jbeta. The assay was immunoSEQ multiplex PCR, and TCRdb's table has in-frame clones only and misses some. The table lists about 150,000 clones, 75% of them singletons, with over 1.1% in the top ten. From germline, CDR1 is LGHNA and CDR2 YNFKEQ. This CDR3 contains 16 residues. Sequenced input: PBMCs. The receptor comes from a young man in good health and CMV-seronegative. The chain links TRBV4-2 to TRBJ2-5, with 7 positions matching TRBD2. The DNA end lines up better with TRBJ2-7; the J call may be wrong. The CDR3 DNA follows: TGTGCCAGCAGCCTCCTCCTGAAGCGGGACTCCTACGAGCAGTACTTC. Encoded protein: CASSLLLKRDSYEQYF.